The subject of this entry is one T cell receptor (beta chain). The source of the sample is a study of blood T cell repertoires in COVID-19. The repertoire was sequenced with immunoSEQ multiplex PCR; TCRdb's copy has only in-frame clones and lacks some. This sample has approximately 160,000 clones; approximately 88% occur once, and the top ten carry under 3.5%. The CDR3 is 14 residues long. V was cut by 6 bases and J by 3 bases, with 11 bases left in between. Germline CDR1 is MNHEY and CDR2 is SVGAGI. The V call is TRBV6-5, the J call TRBJ2-2; D perhaps matches TRBD2 (6 bases). The sequenced sample consisted of peripheral blood. The sequence derives from a woman aged 60 to 75 with acute or convalescent COVID-19. CDR3 in amino acids: CASRTRGYTGELFF. The DNA for the CDR3 is TGTGCCAGCAGAACCCGGGGGTACACCGGGGAGCTGTTTTTT.